This paragraph covers one T cell receptor (beta chain) sequence. The antigen is undetermined. These data come from a study of cytomegalovirus exposure and HLA in healthy donors. Study-level background: The Caucasian-associated ancestry cluster held around 76% of roughly 370 genotyped donors.

In the PCR, 60 Vbeta and 13 Jbeta primers were used. Profiled with immunoSEQ multiplex PCR; TCRdb holds only in-frame clones, not every one. This table has tens of thousands of clones, around 60% appearing once. From germline, CDR1 is SGHTA and CDR2 FQGTGA. Between the trimmed V and J ends, which lost 2 bases and 0 bases, there was a span of 11 bases. This CDR3 spans 15 amino acids. Study-level findings and limits: A list of 150 or so TCR beta chains associated with cytomegalovirus was given. A reported reduction in N-insertions relative to the roughly 610-donor mean was seen in an Asian-associated ancestry cluster in a later analysis. Later analysis suggested most CMV-associated TCR beta chains were HLA-restricted.

The chain recombines TRBV7-3 with TRBJ2-7; D gene unclear. Material for sequencing was PBMCs. The receptor's source is a male donor in good health and CMV-seropositive. DNA for the CDR3: TGTGCCAGCAGCTTAGGCTTCGGAGCCTCCTACGAGCAGTACTTC. Translated: CASSLGFGASYEQYF.